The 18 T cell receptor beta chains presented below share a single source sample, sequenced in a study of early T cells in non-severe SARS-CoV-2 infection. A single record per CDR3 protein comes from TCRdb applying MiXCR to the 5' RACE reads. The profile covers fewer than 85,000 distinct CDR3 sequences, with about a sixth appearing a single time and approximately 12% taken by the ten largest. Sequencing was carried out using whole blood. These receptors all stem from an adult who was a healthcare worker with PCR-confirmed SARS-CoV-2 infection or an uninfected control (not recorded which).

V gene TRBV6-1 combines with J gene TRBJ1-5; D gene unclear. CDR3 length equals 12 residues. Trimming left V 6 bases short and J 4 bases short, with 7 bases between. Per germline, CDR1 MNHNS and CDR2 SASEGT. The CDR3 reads CASRLSNQPQHF. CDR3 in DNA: TGTGCCAGCAGGTTGTCTAATCAGCCCCAGCATTTT.

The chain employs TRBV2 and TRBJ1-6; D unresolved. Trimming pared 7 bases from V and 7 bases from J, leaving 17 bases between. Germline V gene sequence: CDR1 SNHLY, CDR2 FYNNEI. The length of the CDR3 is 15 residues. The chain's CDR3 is CASKTASTPNSPLHF. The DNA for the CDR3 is TGTGCCAGCAAAACTGCCTCTACCCCGAATTCACCCCTCCACTTT. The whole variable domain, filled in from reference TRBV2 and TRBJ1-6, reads EPEVTQTPSHQVTQMGQEVILRCVPISNHLYFYWYRQILGQKVEFLVSFYNNEISEKSEIFDDQFSVERPDGSNFTLKIRSTKLEDSAMYFCASKTASTPNSPLHFGNGTRLTVT.

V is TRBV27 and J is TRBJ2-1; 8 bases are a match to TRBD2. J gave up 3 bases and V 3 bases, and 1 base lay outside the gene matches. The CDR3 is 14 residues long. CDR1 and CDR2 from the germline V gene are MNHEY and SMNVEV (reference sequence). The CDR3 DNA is TGTGCCAGCAGTTTGGGGACTAGCTACAATGAGCAGTTCTTC. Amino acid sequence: CASSLGTSYNEQFF.

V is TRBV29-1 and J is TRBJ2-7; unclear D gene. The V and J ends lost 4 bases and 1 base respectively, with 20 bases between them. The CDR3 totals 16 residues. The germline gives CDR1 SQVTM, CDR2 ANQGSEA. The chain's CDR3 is CSVAFSDRLSSYEQYF. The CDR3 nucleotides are TGCAGCGTTGCGTTTTCGGACCGGTTGTCGTCCTACGAGCAGTACTTC.

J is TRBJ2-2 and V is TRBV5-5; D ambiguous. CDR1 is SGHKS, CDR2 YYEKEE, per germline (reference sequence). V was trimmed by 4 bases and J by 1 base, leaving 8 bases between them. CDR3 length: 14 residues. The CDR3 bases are TGTGCCAGCAGCGTCCCAGAGAACACCGGGGAGCTGTTTTTT. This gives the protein CASSVPENTGELFF.

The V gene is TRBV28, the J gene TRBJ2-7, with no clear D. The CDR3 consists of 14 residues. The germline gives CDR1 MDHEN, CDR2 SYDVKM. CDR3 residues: CAARSGSPTYEQYF. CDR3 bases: TGTGCAGCTAGGTCCGGGTCTCCCACCTACGAGCAGTACTTC.

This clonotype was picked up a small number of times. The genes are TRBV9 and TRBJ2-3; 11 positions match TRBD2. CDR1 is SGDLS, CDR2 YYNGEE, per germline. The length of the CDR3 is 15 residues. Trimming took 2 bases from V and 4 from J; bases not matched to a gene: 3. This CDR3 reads CASSVGSGRADTQYF. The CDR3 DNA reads TGTGCCAGCAGCGTTGGTAGCGGGAGGGCAGATACGCAGTATTTT.

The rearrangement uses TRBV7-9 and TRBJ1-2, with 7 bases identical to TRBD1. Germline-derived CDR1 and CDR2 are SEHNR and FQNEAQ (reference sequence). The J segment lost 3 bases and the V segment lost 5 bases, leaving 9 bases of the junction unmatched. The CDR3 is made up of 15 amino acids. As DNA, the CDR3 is TGTGCCAGCAGCCCACAGGGGTCGATTGACTATGGCTACACCTTC. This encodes CASSPQGSIDYGYTF.

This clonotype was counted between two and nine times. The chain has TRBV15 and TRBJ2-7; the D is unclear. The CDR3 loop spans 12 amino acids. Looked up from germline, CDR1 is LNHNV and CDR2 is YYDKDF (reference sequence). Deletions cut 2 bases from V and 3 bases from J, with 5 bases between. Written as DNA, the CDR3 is TGTGCCACCAGCAGACTTTACTACGAGCAGTACTTC. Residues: CATSRLYYEQYF.

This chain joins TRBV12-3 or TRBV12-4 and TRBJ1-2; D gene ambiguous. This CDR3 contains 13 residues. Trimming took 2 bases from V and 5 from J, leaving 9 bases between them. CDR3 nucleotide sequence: TGTGCCAGCAGTTTATCGCTAGTTTATGGCTACACCTTC. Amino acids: CASSLSLVYGYTF.

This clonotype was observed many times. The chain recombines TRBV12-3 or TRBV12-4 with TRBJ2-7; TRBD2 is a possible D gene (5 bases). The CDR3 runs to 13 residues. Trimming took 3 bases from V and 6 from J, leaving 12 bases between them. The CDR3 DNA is TGTGCCAGCAGTTTCGGTCTAGCTCCCGAGCAGTACTTC. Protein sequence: CASSFGLAPEQYF.

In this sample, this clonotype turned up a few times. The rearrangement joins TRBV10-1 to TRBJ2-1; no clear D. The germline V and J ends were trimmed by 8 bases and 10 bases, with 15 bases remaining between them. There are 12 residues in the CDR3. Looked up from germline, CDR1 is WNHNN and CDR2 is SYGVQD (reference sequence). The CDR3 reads CASSPTRREQFF. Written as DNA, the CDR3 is TGCGCCAGCTCTCCCACACGGCGCGAGCAGTTCTTC.

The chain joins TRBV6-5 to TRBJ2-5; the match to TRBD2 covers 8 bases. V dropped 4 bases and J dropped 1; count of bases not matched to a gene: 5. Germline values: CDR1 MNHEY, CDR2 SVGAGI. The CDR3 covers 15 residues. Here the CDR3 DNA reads TGTGCCAGCAGTTGGAGTAGCGGGACCCAAGAGACCCAGTACTTC. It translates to CASSWSSGTQETQYF.

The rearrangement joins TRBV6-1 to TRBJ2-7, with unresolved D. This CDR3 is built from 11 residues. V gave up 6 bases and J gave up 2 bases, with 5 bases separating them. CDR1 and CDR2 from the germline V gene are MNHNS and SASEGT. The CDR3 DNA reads TGTGCCAGCAGGAAGACCTACGAGCAGTACTTC. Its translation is CASRKTYEQYF.

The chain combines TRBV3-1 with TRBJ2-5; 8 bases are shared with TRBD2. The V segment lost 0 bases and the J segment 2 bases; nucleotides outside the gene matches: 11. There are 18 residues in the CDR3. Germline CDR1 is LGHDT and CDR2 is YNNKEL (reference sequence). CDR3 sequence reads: CASSQELSGSPLQETQYF. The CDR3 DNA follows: TGTGCCAGCAGCCAAGAGCTAAGCGGGAGCCCCCTTCAAGAGACCCAGTACTTC.

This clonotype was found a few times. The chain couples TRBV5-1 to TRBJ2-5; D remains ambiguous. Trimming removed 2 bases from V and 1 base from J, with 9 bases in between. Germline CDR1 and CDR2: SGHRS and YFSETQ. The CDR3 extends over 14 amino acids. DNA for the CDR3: TGCGCCAGCAGCTTCGGAAGGTCCCAAGAGACCCAGTACTTC. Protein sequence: CASSFGRSQETQYF. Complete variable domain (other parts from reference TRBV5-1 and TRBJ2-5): KAGVTQTPRYLIKTRGQQVTLSCSPISGHRSVSWYQQTPGQGLQFLFEYFSETQRNKGNFPGRFSGRQFSNSRSEMNVSTLELGDSALYLCASSFGRSQETQYFGPGTRLLVL.

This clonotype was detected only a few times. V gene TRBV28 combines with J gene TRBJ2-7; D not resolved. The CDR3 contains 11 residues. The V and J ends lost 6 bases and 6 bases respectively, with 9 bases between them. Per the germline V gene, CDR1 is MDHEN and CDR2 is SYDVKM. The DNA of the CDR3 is TGTGCCAGCAGCGCCGCGCGCGAGCAGTACTTC. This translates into CASSAAREQYF.

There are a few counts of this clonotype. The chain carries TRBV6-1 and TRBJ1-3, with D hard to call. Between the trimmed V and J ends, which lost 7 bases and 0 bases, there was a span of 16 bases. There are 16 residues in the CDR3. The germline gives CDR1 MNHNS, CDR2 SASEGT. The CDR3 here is CASTLLDGFSGNTIYF. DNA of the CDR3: TGTGCCAGCACCCTATTGGACGGATTCTCTGGAAACACCATATATTTT.